The 27 T cell receptor beta chains presented below share a single source sample, sequenced in a study of blood T cell repertoires in COVID-19. This table comes from immunoSEQ multiplex PCR, and its TCRdb copy is limited to in-frame clones, with some not included. The sample consists of fewer than 250,000 clones, more than 75% of them appearing once. The sample consisted of PBMCs or T cells enriched from blood (not recorded which). Every receptor here comes from a woman in her forties or fifties with acute COVID-19.

The rearrangement links TRBV19 to TRBJ1-5; D is unclear. The V end lost 9 bases, the J end lost 9 bases, and 15 bases lay between the germline ends. CDR3 length equals 12 residues. The germline V gene encodes CDR1 LNHDA and CDR2 SQIVND (reference sequence). CDR3 sequence reads: CARSFGVGPQHF. DNA of the CDR3: TGTGCCAGGAGTTTCGGGGTAGGGCCCCAGCATTTT.

CDR3 sequence (DNA): TGTGCCAGCAGTTTGTTCGGATCTAGACCCACCGGGGAGCTGTTTTTT. It specifies CASSLFGSRPTGELFF. This chain connects TRBV6-5 to TRBJ2-2, with D unclear. Deletions cut 4 bases from V and 4 bases from J, with 16 bases between. CDR1 MNHEY and CDR2 SVGAGI come from the germline V gene. CDR3 length equals 16 residues.

The rearrangement joins TRBV6-5 to TRBJ1-5; D call uncertain. Germline CDR1 and CDR2: MNHEY and SVGAGI. This CDR3 is 16 amino acids long. Between the trimmed V and J ends, which lost 2 bases and 0 bases, there was a span of 11 bases. CDR3 sequence reads: CASSYAGFGSNQPQHF. Here the CDR3 DNA reads TGTGCCAGCAGTTACGCGGGCTTCGGTAGCAATCAGCCCCAGCATTTT.

The gene calls are TRBV4-2 and TRBJ2-1; 7 bases align to TRBD2. Germline values: CDR1 LGHNA, CDR2 YNFKEQ. V gave up 0 bases and J gave up 7 bases; unmatched junction bases: 9. CDR3 size: 16 residues. The DNA for the CDR3 is TGTGCCAGCAGCCAAGACCTTGAACAAGCGGGGAATGAGCAGTTCTTC. Amino acids: CASSQDLEQAGNEQFF.

This clone was observed a handful of times. The rearrangement links TRBV28 to TRBJ1-2; D perhaps matches TRBD1 (6 bases). The length of the CDR3 is 12 residues. CDR1 is MDHEN, CDR2 SYDVKM, per germline. V was pared by 5 bases and J by 6 bases, with 10 bases between. CDR3 amino acids: CASSTGLDGYTF. The CDR3 DNA reads as TGTGCCAGCAGTACAGGGTTGGATGGCTACACCTTC.

As DNA, the CDR3 is TGTGCCAGCAGTTACTCTTACAGGGTCGACACTGAAGCTTTCTTT. Protein: CASSYSYRVDTEAFF. J is TRBJ1-1 and V is TRBV6-5; tentatively, D is TRBD1 (6 bases). Per the germline V gene, CDR1 is MNHEY and CDR2 is SVGAGI. The CDR3 totals 15 residues. V was cut by 0 bases and J by 3 bases, with 11 bases left in between.

The chain combines TRBV4-1 with TRBJ1-2; the D gene is possibly TRBD1 (6 bases). Germline assignment: CDR1 MGHRA and CDR2 YSYEKL. The CDR3 length is 16 residues. V lost 1 base and J 7 bases, leaving 19 bases between the germline ends. The CDR3 nucleotides are TGCGCCAGCAGCCAAGCCGCGACAGGTGACTTGAGTGGCTACACCTTC. It codes for CASSQAATGDLSGYTF.

The rearrangement uses TRBV20-1 and TRBJ1-5; D gene uncertain. The germline V and J ends were trimmed by 3 bases and 6 bases, with 15 bases remaining between them. Germline loops: CDR1 DFQATT, CDR2 SNEGSKA (reference sequence). The CDR3 has 14 residues. CDR3 DNA sequence: TGCAGTGCTAGTGGGCAGGCCCCCAGTCAGCCCCAGCATTTT. Residues: CSASGQAPSQPQHF.

This clone was observed a few times. The chain employs TRBV28 and TRBJ1-6, with a weak D call TRBD1 (5 bases). V dropped 3 bases and J dropped 4 bases, with 7 bases sitting between them. CDR1 is MDHEN, CDR2 SYDVKM, per germline. The CDR3 runs 14 residues. The CDR3 DNA reads TGTGCCAGCAGTTTGCAGGGTTATAATTCACCCCTCCACTTT. It yields the protein CASSLQGYNSPLHF.

This chain uses TRBV6-5 with TRBJ2-1; a weak D match, TRBD1 (6 bases). The CDR3 has 15 residues. From germline, CDR1 is MNHEY and CDR2 SVGAGI. V was pared by 8 bases and J by 0 bases, with 14 bases between. The CDR3 reads CASQQGLGSYNEQFF. The CDR3 DNA reads TGTGCCAGCCAACAGGGTCTAGGCTCCTACAATGAGCAGTTCTTC.

This clone occurred a few times. The chain recombines TRBV7-2 with TRBJ1-5; unclear D gene. V lost 5 bases, J lost 0 bases, and 11 bases lay in between. Germline V lookup: CDR1 SGHTA, CDR2 FQGNSA. The CDR3 runs to 15 residues. For the CDR3, the DNA is TGTGCCAGCAGCACAGAAGCTATTAGCAATCAGCCCCAGCATTTT. This translates into CASSTEAISNQPQHF.

V usage is TRBV11-3 and J usage is TRBJ1-1; the match to TRBD1 covers 11 bases. CDR3 length equals 13 residues. Trimming at V came to 3 bases and at J to 7 bases, leaving 1 base not matched to a gene. Germline lookup yields CDR1 SGHNT and CDR2 YENEEA. As DNA, the CDR3 is TGTGCCAGCAGCTTGGGGACAGGGGGTGAAGCTTTCTTT. Its translation: CASSLGTGGEAFF. Supplemented by reference TRBV11-3 and TRBJ1-1, the full variable domain reads EAGVVQSPRYKIIEKKQPVAFWCNPISGHNTLYWYLQNLGQGPELLIRYENEEAVDDSQLPKDRFSAERLKGVDSTLKIQPAELGDSAVYLCASSLGTGGEAFFGQGTRLTVV.

This chain uses TRBV5-5 with TRBJ1-1; D not resolved. The CDR3 is 14 amino acids. From germline, CDR1 is SGHKS and CDR2 YYEKEE (reference sequence). The V end was cut by 2 bases, the J end by 2 bases, with 10 bases between. CDR3 sequence (DNA): TGTGCCAGCAGCTTTGGACGGGGTAACACTGAAGCTTTCTTT. Translated: CASSFGRGNTEAFF.

J is TRBJ2-3 and V is TRBV5-4; TRBD1 aligns across 8 bases. Germline V gene data show CDR1 as SGHNT and CDR2 as YYREEE (reference sequence). This CDR3 region has 16 residues. V shed 3 bases, J shed 0 bases, and the junction held 6 bases outside the gene matches. The CDR3 region is CASSSGTGLSTDTQYF. CDR3 sequence (DNA): TGTGCCAGCAGCTCCGGGACAGGACTCAGCACAGATACGCAGTATTTT.

This clone appeared a single time. This chain links TRBV5-4 with TRBJ2-5, with D perhaps matching TRBD1 (6 bases). Germline V lookup: CDR1 SGHNT, CDR2 YYREEE (reference sequence). This CDR3 has 14 residues. V dropped 0 bases and J dropped 3 bases, with 9 bases sitting between them. The CDR3 here is CASSLEGGKETQYF. In nucleotides, the CDR3 is TGTGCCAGCAGCTTGGAAGGGGGAAAAGAGACCCAGTACTTC.

The chain employs TRBV7-9 and TRBJ1-2; weak D call: TRBD1 (6 bases). The V end was cut by 1 base, the J end by 2 bases, with 17 bases between. The CDR3 is 17 amino acids. The germline V gene has CDR1 SEHNR and CDR2 FQNEAQ (reference sequence). The CDR3 sequence: CASSLEQGGLLNYGYTF. The DNA of the CDR3 is TGTGCCAGCAGCTTAGAACAGGGAGGGCTGTTGAACTATGGCTACACCTTC.

V is TRBV7-9 and J is TRBJ2-1; 9 bases are a match to TRBD2. Germline V gene data show CDR1 as SEHNR and CDR2 as FQNEAQ (reference sequence). This CDR3 region has 15 residues. V was pared by 4 bases and J by 4 bases, with 5 bases of the junction left unmatched. The DNA of the CDR3 is TGTGCCAGCAGCTCCGGGACTAGCCTTTACAATGAGCAGTTCTTC. This gives the protein CASSSGTSLYNEQFF.

This chain connects TRBV4-1 to TRBJ1-4, with D possibly matching TRBD1 (6 bases). Trimming shortened V by 4 bases and J by 8 bases, and 23 bases separated the two germline ends. CDR1 and CDR2 from the germline V gene are MGHRA and YSYEKL. The CDR3 is made up of 17 amino acids. The CDR3 DNA reads as TGCGCCAGCAGCCGCGTTACAGGGATGAATGGTGACGAAAAACTGTTTTTT. Its protein product is CASSRVTGMNGDEKLFF.

The chain combines TRBV9 with TRBJ1-3; D remains ambiguous. This CDR3 is built from 13 residues. V shed 6 bases and J shed 9 bases, with 16 bases lying between them. Germline V gene data show CDR1 as SGDLS and CDR2 as YYNGEE. DNA for the CDR3: TGTGCCAGCAAGAAAGGACCCGCGGGCACCATATATTTT. It translates to CASKKGPAGTIYF.

The chain links TRBV7-9 to TRBJ2-2, with no clear D. Per germline, CDR1 SEHNR and CDR2 FQNEAQ (reference sequence). The V end was cut by 5 bases, the J end by 1 base, with 11 bases between. This CDR3 contains 15 residues. The CDR3 loop is CASSTKPGNTGELFF. CDR3 DNA: TGTGCCAGCAGCACTAAACCCGGGAACACCGGGGAGCTGTTTTTT.

This chain connects TRBV5-1 to TRBJ1-1, with D unclear. Germline CDR1 reads SGHRS; CDR2 reads YFSETQ. The CDR3 runs 13 residues. V dropped 3 bases and J dropped 1 base, with 7 bases sitting between them. The CDR3: CASSYSSNTEAFF. The CDR3 bases are TGCGCCAGCAGCTACAGCTCGAACACTGAAGCTTTCTTT.

This chain joins TRBV12-3 or TRBV12-4 and TRBJ1-2; a weak D match, TRBD1 (5 bases). This CDR3 is 11 amino acids long. Deletions cut 6 bases from V and 8 bases from J, with 10 bases between. CDR3 sequence: CASSGRGGYTF. DNA for the CDR3: TGTGCCAGCAGCGGACGGGGGGGCTACACCTTC.

The chain is built from TRBV7-2 and TRBJ2-3; tentatively, D is TRBD2 (5 bases). V lost 5 bases and J 6 bases, leaving 12 bases between the germline ends. The germline V gene encodes CDR1 SGHTA and CDR2 FQGNSA. The CDR3 loop spans 13 amino acids. CDR3 in DNA: TGTGCCAGCAGCACGCCCCCGGGGGATACGCAGTATTTT. Its translation: CASSTPPGDTQYF.

The genes are TRBV30 and TRBJ1-3; D possibly corresponds to TRBD1 (5 bases). CDR3 size: 14 residues. Germline values: CDR1 GTSNPN, CDR2 SVGIG (reference sequence). Trimming took off 3 bases at V and 0 bases at J, with 9 bases between the two ends. The CDR3 nucleotides read TGTGCCTGGAGCCGACAGAGCTCTGGAAACACCATATATTTT. Translation: CAWSRQSSGNTIYF. Filled out from reference TRBV30 and TRBJ1-3, the complete variable domain reads SQTIHQWPATLVQPVGSPLSLECTVEGTSNPNLYWYRQAAGRGLQLLFYSVGIGQISSEVPQNLSASRPQDRQFILSSKKLLLSDSGFYLCAWSRQSSGNTIYFGEGSWLTVV.

The V gene is TRBV10-3, the J gene TRBJ1-1; 9 bases agree with TRBD1. V gave up 7 bases and J gave up 6 bases; unmatched junction bases: 6. The germline CDR1 and CDR2 sequences are ENHRY and SYGVKD. There are 13 residues in the CDR3. The CDR3 nucleotides read TGTGCCATCACATCGGACAGGGGCGCTGAAGCTTTCTTT. This translates into CAITSDRGAEAFF.

The gene calls are TRBV7-8 and TRBJ2-7; D unresolved. Trimming removed 1 base from V and 3 bases from J, with 7 bases in between. This CDR3 is built from 13 residues. The V gene's germline CDR1 is SGHVS and CDR2 FQNEAQ. The CDR3 nucleotides are TGTGCCAGCAGCTTAGTGGCTTACTACGAGCAGTACGTC. It translates to CASSLVAYYEQYV.

Worth noting for this clone: The identical CDR3 is also encoded by other nucleotide sequences in the sample. This chain connects TRBV9 to TRBJ2-2; 9 bases map to TRBD1. CDR1 is SGDLS, CDR2 YYNGEE, per germline. Trimming cost V 0 bases and J 4 bases; bases outside gene matches: 1. This CDR3 is 15 amino acids long. The CDR3 spells CASSVGQGGTGELFF. The CDR3 DNA is TGTGCCAGCAGCGTAGGACAGGGGGGCACCGGGGAGCTGTTTTTT.